This T cell receptor beta chain was profiled in a study of cytomegalovirus exposure and HLA in healthy donors. The study ran its PCR with 60 Vbeta and 13 Jbeta primers. Method: immunoSEQ multiplex PCR; TCRdb's copy keeps in-frame clones and lacks some. The data hold some 100,000 clones, with roughly 70% observed a single time. CDR1 and CDR2 (germline): SEHNR, FQNEAQ (reference sequence). The CDR3 is 11 residues long. Note on this clone: The antigen is not known.

Study outcomes and limitations: In an earlier analysis, most TCR beta V segments were productive about 87% or about 30% of the time. Later analysis associated a missense DCLRE1C variant with TCR beta V- and J-gene trimming. There were a few CMV-associated chains whose specificity for CMV antigens was confirmed in vitro. Donor immune exposure was known only as CMV serostatus.

This clonotype originated in a man aged 50 or older in good health and CMV-seronegative. The sequenced sample was PBMCs. The V gene is TRBV7-9, the J gene TRBJ1-1; no firm D call. This CDR3 is CSAFGARRAFF. CDR3 sequence (DNA): TGTTCCGCCTTTGGAGCCCGAAGGGCTTTCTTT.